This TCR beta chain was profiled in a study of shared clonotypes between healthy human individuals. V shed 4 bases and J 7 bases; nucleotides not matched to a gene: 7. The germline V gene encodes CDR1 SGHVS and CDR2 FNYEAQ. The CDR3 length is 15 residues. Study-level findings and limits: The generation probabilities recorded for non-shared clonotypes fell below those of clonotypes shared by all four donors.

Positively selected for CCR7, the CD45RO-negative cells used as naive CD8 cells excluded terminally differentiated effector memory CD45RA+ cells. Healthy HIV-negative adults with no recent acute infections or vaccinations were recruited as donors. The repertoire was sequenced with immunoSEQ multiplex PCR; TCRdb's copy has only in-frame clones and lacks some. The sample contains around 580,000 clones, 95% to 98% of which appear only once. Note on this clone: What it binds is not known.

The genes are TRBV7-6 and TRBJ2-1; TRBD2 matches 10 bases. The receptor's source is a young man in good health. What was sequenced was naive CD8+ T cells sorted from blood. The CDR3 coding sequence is TGTGCCAGCAGCTCAGCGGGAGGGGTCTTGAATGAGCAGTTCTTC. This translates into CASSSAGGVLNEQFF.